The clone carrying this T cell receptor beta chain showed up just a few times. What it recognizes is unknown. The CDR3 is 13 residues long. Germline CDR1 is SQVTM and CDR2 is ANQGSEA. The data originate from a study of OX40 agonist ivuxolimab in advanced cancers. Background on the study: Ivuxolimab was delivered to patients intravenously every 2 weeks at doses spanning 0.01 to 10 mg/kg. Three patients had partial responses: one hepatocellular carcinoma, two cutaneous melanoma. Anti-PD-1, anti-PD-L1 or anti-CTLA-4 therapy given earlier was allowed, and around 40% had some.

Study-wide findings and caveats: Expanded clones were, on average, more numerous in CD8+ T cells than in CD4+.

Clones were sequenced by immunoSEQ multiplex PCR, and TCRdb holds only the in-frame ones, with some missing. The profile covers roughly 69,000 clones, with roughly four fifths appearing a single time and 9.8% taken by the ten largest. The chain carries TRBV29-1 and TRBJ2-3, with D possibly matching TRBD1 (6 bases). Sequences were derived from CD4+ or CD8+ T cells sorted from blood, sampled in a trial of the OX40 agonist ivuxolimab. This sequence was found in an adult with an advanced solid tumor such as melanoma, head and neck, liver or kidney cancer. The CDR3 here is CSVLQGRTDTQYF. In nucleotides, the CDR3 is TGCAGTGTTTTACAGGGTAGAACAGATACGCAGTATTTT.